This TCR beta chain was sequenced during a study of graft-versus-host responses after intestinal transplantation. Across the whole study: The study gave all recipients anti-thymocyte globulin induction, then tacrolimus and steroids for approximately three years.

This CDR3 is 14 amino acids long. Germline lookup yields CDR1 SNHLY and CDR2 FYNNEI. Trimming shortened V by 5 bases and J by 0 bases, and 8 bases separated the two germline ends. The starting material, graft tissue, was processed to release intraepithelial and lamina propria lymphocytes. The study, taken as a whole, reports: Early post-transplant HvG declines showed an association with peak circulating GvH clone levels.

Of note for this clone: Its antigen remains unknown.

Sequenced by immunoSEQ multiplex PCR; TCRdb stores in-frame clones only, minus some. The sample holds some 3,500 clones, approximately 80% seen once. The chain has TRBV2 and TRBJ1-5; no firm D call. This specimen was ileum tissue, taken approximately 17 and 21 days after intestinal transplantation. The sequence came from a human patient who received an intestinal transplant, so some T cells may come from the graft donor. The CDR3 region has the DNA TGTGCCAGCAGTCCGACGGATAGCAATCAGCCCCAGCATTTT. Its protein is CASSPTDSNQPQHF.